The 18 T cell receptor beta chains in this list originate from one sample, sequenced in a study of identical twins. TCRdb fed the 5' RACE reads into MiXCR, producing one record per CDR3 protein. Of nearly 650,000 distinct CDR3 sequences listed, roughly 7.1% were seen once; the top ten hold 1.6%. These same data were also listed under a study on yellow fever vaccine responses in identical twins.

Material for sequencing was PBMCs. Receptors originate from a woman younger than 30 in good health.

Many counts were recorded for this clonotype. The rearrangement joins TRBV29-1 to TRBJ2-7; maybe TRBD2 (6 bases). CDR1 SQVTM and CDR2 ANQGSEA come from the germline V gene. This CDR3 is 13 amino acids long. V gave up 3 bases and J gave up 0 bases, with 9 bases separating them. The CDR3 protein is CSVEMDYSYEQYF. CDR3 bases: TGCAGCGTTGAGATGGACTACTCCTACGAGCAGTACTTC.

V gene TRBV11-3 combines with J gene TRBJ2-1, with 7 bases identical to TRBD2. V dropped 5 bases and J dropped 6; count of bases not matched to a gene: 10. In germline, CDR1 is SGHNT, CDR2 YENEEA. This CDR3 spans 15 amino acids. The CDR3 sequence: CASSVGGAGLNEQFF. The CDR3 bases are TGTGCCAGCAGCGTGGGGGGAGCGGGGCTCAATGAGCAGTTCTTC.

V usage is TRBV11-1 and J usage is TRBJ2-1; D may be TRBD1 or TRBD2 (6 bases each). Trimming cost V 5 bases and J 7 bases, with 21 bases left between them. This CDR3 spans 16 amino acids. The V gene's germline CDR1 is SGHAT and CDR2 FQDESV (reference sequence). In DNA, the CDR3 is TGTGCCAGCAGCCCGGGGGCACTCCGTAGGGGGAATGAGCAGTTCTTC. It encodes CASSPGALRRGNEQFF.

The V call is TRBV3-1, the J call TRBJ2-7, with TRBD1 matching 9 bases. Germline V CDR1 and CDR2: LGHDT, YNNKEL (reference sequence). This CDR3 contains 15 residues. The V gene end was trimmed by 2 bases and the J gene end by 7 bases; junction bases not matched to a gene: 9. The DNA of the CDR3 is TGTGCCAGCAGCCAACAGACAGGGGGGCGGCAAGAGCAGTACTTC. It translates to CASSQQTGGRQEQYF.

V is TRBV12-3 or TRBV12-4 and J is TRBJ1-4, with a tentative D call TRBD1 (6 bases). V was shortened by 9 bases and J by 5 bases, with 19 bases between the two germline ends. The CDR3 runs 15 residues. The DNA of the CDR3 is TGTGCCAGTACTGAACTACAGGGCTGGAATGAAAAACTGTTTTTT. Its translation is CASTELQGWNEKLFF.

This clonotype was recorded many times. The chain has TRBV7-9 and TRBJ2-1, with 14 bases lining up with TRBD2. Looked up from germline, CDR1 is SEHNR and CDR2 is FQNEAQ (reference sequence). The CDR3 runs to 17 residues. Trimming at V came to 1 base and at J to 2 bases, leaving 1 base not matched to a gene. CDR3: CASSLGTSGRPYNEQFF. As DNA, the CDR3 is TGTGCCAGCAGCTTAGGGACTAGCGGGAGGCCCTACAATGAGCAGTTCTTC. Based on the CDR3 plus reference TRBV7-9 and TRBJ2-1, the full variable domain is DTGVSQNPRHKITKRGQNVTFRCDPISEHNRLYWYRQTLGQGPEFLTYFQNEAQLEKSRLLSDRFSAERPKGSFSTLEIQRTEQGDSAMYLCASSLGTSGRPYNEQFFGPGTRLTVL.

This clonotype was detected many times. The CDR3 region is CASSLGTRIGEQYV. DNA of the CDR3: TGTGCCAGCAGCTTAGGAACTAGAATTGGCGAGCAGTACGTC. J is TRBJ2-7 and V is TRBV7-9; tentative D call: TRBD2 (5 bases). The CDR3 runs 14 residues. V lost 1 base to trimming and J lost 6 bases, with 13 bases between them. CDR1 is SEHNR and CDR2 is FQNEAQ in the germline V gene (reference sequence).

The chain employs TRBV7-8 and TRBJ2-1; 9 positions agree with TRBD1. Germline loops: CDR1 SGHVS, CDR2 FQNEAQ. The trim removed 5 bases at V and 4 bases at J, leaving 9 bases unmatched. The CDR3 totals 16 residues. Here the CDR3 reads CASSQRSGQGYNEQFF. CDR3 bases: TGTGCCAGCAGCCAAAGATCGGGACAGGGTTACAATGAGCAGTTCTTC.

The chain recombines TRBV7-9 with TRBJ2-5; tentatively, D is TRBD2 (5 bases). Germline CDR1 and CDR2: SEHNR and FQNEAQ (reference sequence). This CDR3 has 16 amino acids. V lost 5 bases to trimming and J lost 2 bases, with 18 bases between them. DNA of the CDR3: TGTGCCAGCAGCCCGGTACGGGGATCAAGTCAAGAGACCCAGTACTTC. It specifies CASSPVRGSSQETQYF.

The chain is built from TRBV10-2 and TRBJ2-7, with TRBD2 matching over 9 bases. Per the germline V gene, CDR1 is WSHSY and CDR2 is SAAADI. The length of the CDR3 is 20 residues. J lost 1 base, V lost 4 bases, and 20 bases had no gene match. CDR3 loop: CASSAENSGRAGDRSYEQYF. CDR3 coding DNA: TGCGCCAGCAGTGCCGAGAATAGCGGGAGAGCTGGAGACAGATCCTACGAGCAGTACTTC.

The V call is TRBV27, the J call TRBJ1-5, with no clear D. The CDR3 runs to 13 residues. The germline V gene has CDR1 MNHEY and CDR2 SMNVEV (reference sequence). Trimming cost V 3 bases and J 4 bases, with 7 bases left between them. CDR3 in amino acids: CASSFGKNQPQHF. The CDR3 DNA reads as TGTGCCAGCAGTTTTGGGAAAAATCAGCCCCAGCATTTT.

This clonotype was counted between two and nine times. The gene calls are TRBV20-1 and TRBJ1-2, with no clear D. The CDR3 is 13 residues long. CDR1 is DFQATT, CDR2 SNEGSKA, per germline (reference sequence). V was cut by 3 bases and J by 7 bases, with 15 bases left in between. For the CDR3, the DNA is TGCAGTGCTAGGGTCGAAGGGAAGGGTGGCTACACCTTC. Its protein is CSARVEGKGGYTF.

This clonotype was observed a few times. The chain joins TRBV5-6 to TRBJ2-1; D is uncertain. Germline V gene data show CDR1 as SGHDT and CDR2 as YYEEEE. The CDR3 loop spans 18 amino acids. The ends were cut back, 0 bases at V and 0 bases at J, with 16 bases in the middle. This chain's CDR3 is CASSLGFSRLGSYNEQFF. For the CDR3, the DNA is TGTGCCAGCAGCTTGGGTTTCTCTCGTTTAGGCTCCTACAATGAGCAGTTCTTC.

The gene calls are TRBV3-1 and TRBJ1-5; D uncertain. The V gene lost 0 bases and the J gene lost 10 bases, with 10 bases spanning the gap. Germline V gene lookup returns CDR1 LGHDT and CDR2 YNNKEL (reference sequence). The CDR3 is 13 amino acids. The CDR3 sequence is CASSQDEGRPQHF. The CDR3 coding sequence is TGTGCCAGCAGCCAAGATGAGGGCCGACCCCAGCATTTT.

The rearrangement links TRBV2 to TRBJ1-1, with D possibly matching TRBD1 (6 bases). Germline loops: CDR1 SNHLY, CDR2 FYNNEI. The CDR3 totals 13 residues. With 5 bases removed from V and 5 bases from J, the gap between germline ends came to 12 bases. The CDR3 DNA reads TGTGCCAGCAGTAAAAACAGGGATACTGAAGCTTTCTTT. Residues: CASSKNRDTEAFF.

This clonotype showed up many times. This rearrangement joins TRBV4-2 to TRBJ1-1, with D hard to call. Germline CDR1 LGHNA, CDR2 YNFKEQ. The CDR3 runs 14 residues. Trimming cost V 0 bases and J 1 base, with 6 bases left between them. The CDR3 coding sequence is TGTGCCAGCAGCCAAGATTGGGGGAACACTGAAGCTTTCTTT. Translating it yields CASSQDWGNTEAFF.

This clonotype has a count of ten or more. The gene calls are TRBV20-1 and TRBJ1-6; D unclear. This CDR3 has 12 residues. Deletions cut 6 bases from V and 7 bases from J, with 10 bases between. Germline V CDR1 and CDR2: DFQATT, SNEGSKA (reference sequence). CDR3 in DNA: TGCAGTGCCCGCCCGGGAAATTCACCCCTCCACTTT. Protein sequence: CSARPGNSPLHF.

This clonotype occurred many times. The rearrangement joins TRBV5-1 to TRBJ2-1, with 7 bases aligning to TRBD1. The CDR3 is 15 residues long. Germline V gene data show CDR1 as SGHRS and CDR2 as YFSETQ. V trimming: 0 bases; J trimming: 0 bases; junction bases outside the gene matches: 0. This CDR3 is CASSLGDSSYNEQFF. DNA of the CDR3: TGCGCCAGCAGCTTGGGGGACAGCTCCTACAATGAGCAGTTCTTC.